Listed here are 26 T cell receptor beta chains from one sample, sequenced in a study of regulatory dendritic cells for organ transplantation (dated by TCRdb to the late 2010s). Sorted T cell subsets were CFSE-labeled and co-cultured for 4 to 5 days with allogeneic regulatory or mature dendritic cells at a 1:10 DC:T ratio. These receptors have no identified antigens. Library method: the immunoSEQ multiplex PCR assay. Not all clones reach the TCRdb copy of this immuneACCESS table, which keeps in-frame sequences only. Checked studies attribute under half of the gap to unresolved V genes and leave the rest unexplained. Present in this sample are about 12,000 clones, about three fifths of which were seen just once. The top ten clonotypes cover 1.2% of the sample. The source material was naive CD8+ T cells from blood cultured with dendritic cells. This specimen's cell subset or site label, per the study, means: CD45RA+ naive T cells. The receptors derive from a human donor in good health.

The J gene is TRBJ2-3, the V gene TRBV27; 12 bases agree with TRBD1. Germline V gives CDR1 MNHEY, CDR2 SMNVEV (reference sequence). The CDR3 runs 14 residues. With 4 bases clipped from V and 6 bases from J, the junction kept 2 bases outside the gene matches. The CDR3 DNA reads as TGTGCCAGCAGTTCGGGACAGGGGGCCGATACGCAGTATTTT. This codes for CASSSGQGADTQYF.

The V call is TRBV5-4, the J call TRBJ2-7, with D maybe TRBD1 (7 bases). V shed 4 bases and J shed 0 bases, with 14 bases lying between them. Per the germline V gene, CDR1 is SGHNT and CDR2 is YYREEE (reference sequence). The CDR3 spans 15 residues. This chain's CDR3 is CASSGGTASSYEQYF. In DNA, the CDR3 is TGTGCCAGCAGCGGCGGGACAGCCAGCTCCTACGAGCAGTACTTC.

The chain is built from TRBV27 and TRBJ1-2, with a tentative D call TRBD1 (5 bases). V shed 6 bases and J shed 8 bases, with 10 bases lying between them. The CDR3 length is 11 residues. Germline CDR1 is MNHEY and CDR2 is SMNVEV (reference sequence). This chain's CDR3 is CASSSGYGYTF. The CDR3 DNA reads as TGTGCCAGCAGCTCAGGGTACGGCTACACCTTC.

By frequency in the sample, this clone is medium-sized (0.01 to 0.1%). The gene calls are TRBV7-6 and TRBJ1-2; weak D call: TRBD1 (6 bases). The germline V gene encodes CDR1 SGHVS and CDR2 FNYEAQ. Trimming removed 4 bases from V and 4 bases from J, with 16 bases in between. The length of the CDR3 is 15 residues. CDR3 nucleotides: TGTGCCAGCAGCTCAACCCTAACAGGGATCTATGGCTACACCTTC. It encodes CASSSTLTGIYGYTF.

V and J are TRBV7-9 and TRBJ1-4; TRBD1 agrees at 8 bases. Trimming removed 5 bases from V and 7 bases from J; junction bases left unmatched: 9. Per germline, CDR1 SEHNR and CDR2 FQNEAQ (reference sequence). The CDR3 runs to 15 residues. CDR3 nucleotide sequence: TGTGCCAGCAGCCTTGGACAGGGCGAAGGTGAAAAACTGTTTTTT. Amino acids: CASSLGQGEGEKLFF.

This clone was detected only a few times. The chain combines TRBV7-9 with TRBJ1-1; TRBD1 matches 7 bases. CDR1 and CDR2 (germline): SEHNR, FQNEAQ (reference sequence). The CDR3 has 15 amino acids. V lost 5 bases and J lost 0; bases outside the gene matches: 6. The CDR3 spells CASSTRQGVNTEAFF. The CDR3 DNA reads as TGTGCCAGCAGCACCCGACAGGGCGTGAACACTGAAGCTTTCTTT.

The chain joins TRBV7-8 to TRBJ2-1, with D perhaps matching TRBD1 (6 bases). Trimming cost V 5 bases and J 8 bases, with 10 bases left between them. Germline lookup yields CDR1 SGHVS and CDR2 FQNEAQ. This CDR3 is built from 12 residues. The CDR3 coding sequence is TGTGCCAGCAGCGCAGGGGTGGATGAGCAGTTCTTC. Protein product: CASSAGVDEQFF.

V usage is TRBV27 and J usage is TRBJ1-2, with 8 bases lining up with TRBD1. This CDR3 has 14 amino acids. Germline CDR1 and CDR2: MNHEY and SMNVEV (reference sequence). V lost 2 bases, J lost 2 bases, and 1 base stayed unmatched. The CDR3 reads CASSLTGGNYGYTF. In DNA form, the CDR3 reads TGTGCCAGCAGTTTAACAGGGGGGAACTATGGCTACACCTTC.

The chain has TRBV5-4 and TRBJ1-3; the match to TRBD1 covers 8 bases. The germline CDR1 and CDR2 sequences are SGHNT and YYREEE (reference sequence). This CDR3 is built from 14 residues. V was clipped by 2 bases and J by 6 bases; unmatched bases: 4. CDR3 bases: TGTGCCAGCAGCTTCCAGGGGGCGGAAAACACCATATATTTT. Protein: CASSFQGAENTIYF.

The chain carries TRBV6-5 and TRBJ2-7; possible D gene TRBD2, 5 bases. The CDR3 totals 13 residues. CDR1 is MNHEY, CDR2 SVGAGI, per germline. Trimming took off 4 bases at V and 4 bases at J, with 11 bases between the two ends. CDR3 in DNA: TGTGCCAGCAGTTTGAAGCGGAAGTACGAGCAGTACTTC. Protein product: CASSLKRKYEQYF.

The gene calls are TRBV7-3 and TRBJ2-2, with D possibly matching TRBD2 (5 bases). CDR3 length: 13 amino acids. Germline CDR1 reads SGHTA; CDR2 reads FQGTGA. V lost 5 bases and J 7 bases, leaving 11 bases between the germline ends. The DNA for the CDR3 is TGTGCCAGCAGCCAAGGAGGCCACGGGGAGCTGTTTTTT. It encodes CASSQGGHGELFF.

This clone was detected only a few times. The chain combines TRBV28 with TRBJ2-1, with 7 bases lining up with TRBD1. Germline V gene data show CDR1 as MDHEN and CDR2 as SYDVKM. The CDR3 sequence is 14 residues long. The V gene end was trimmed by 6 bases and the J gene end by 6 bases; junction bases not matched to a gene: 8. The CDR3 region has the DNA TGTGCCAGCAGAGCTTGGACAGGTCCCAATGAGCAGTTCTTC. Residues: CASRAWTGPNEQFF.

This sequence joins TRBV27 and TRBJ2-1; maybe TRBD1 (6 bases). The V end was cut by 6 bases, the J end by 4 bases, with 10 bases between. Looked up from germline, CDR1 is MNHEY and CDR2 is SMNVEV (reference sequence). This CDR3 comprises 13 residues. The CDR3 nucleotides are TGTGCCAGCAGACGGGACACTTACAATGAGCAGTTCTTC. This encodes CASRRDTYNEQFF.

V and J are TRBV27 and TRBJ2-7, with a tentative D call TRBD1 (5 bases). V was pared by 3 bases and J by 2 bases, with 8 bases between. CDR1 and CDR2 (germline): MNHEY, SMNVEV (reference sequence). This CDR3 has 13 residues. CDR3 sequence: CASSFSRAYEQYF. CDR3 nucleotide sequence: TGTGCCAGCAGTTTTTCCAGGGCCTACGAGCAGTACTTC.

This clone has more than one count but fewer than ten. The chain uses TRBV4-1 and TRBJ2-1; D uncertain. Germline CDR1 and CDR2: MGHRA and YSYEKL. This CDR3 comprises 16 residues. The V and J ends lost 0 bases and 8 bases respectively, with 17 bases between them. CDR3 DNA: TGCGCCAGCAGCCAAGATCAACAGTCCTATTGGTATGAGCAGTTCTTC. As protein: CASSQDQQSYWYEQFF.

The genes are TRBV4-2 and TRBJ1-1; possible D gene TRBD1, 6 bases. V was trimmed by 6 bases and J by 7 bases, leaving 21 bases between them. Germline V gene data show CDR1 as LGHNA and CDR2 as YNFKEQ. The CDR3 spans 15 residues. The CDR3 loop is CASSQNLLGAYEAFF. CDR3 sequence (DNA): TGTGCCAGCAGTCAGAACTTGTTGGGGGCTTATGAAGCTTTCTTT.

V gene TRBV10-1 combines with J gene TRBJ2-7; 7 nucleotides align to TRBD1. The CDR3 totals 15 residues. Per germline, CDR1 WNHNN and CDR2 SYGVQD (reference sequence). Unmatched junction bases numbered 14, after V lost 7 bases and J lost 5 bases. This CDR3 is CASTNPDRDVHEQYF. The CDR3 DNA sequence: TGCGCCAGCACTAACCCTGACAGGGACGTCCACGAGCAGTACTTC.

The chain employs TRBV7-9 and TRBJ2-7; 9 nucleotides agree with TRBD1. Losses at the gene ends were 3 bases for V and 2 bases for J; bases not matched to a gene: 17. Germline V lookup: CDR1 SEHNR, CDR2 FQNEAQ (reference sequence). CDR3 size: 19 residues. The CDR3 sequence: CASSLGPGTGIIWTYEQYF. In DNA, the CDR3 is TGTGCCAGCAGCTTGGGACCCGGGACAGGGATTATTTGGACCTACGAGCAGTACTTC.

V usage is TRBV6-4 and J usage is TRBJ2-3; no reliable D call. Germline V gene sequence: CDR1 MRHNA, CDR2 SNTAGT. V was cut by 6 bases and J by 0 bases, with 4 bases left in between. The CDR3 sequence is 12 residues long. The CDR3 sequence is CASSRSTDTQYF. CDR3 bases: TGTGCCAGCAGCCGGAGCACAGATACGCAGTATTTT.

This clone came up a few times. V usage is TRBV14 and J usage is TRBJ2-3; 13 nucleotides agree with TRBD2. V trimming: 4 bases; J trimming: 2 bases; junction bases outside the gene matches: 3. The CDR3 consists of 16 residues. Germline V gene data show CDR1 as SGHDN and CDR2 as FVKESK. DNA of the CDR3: TGTGCCAGCAGCCTACTAGCGGGGGGGATCACAGATACGCAGTATTTT. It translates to CASSLLAGGITDTQYF.

CDR3 in DNA: TGCAGCGTTGAGAATTCTATACTAGCTCACCAAGAGACCCAGTACTTC. Protein sequence: CSVENSILAHQETQYF. The rearrangement links TRBV29-1 to TRBJ2-5, with D possibly TRBD2 on 6 matching bases. The germline V gene encodes CDR1 SQVTM and CDR2 ANQGSEA. V was pared by 3 bases and J by 0 bases, with 17 bases between. The CDR3 runs to 16 residues. The complete variable domain, with remaining parts taken from reference TRBV29-1 and TRBJ2-5, reads SAVISQKPSRDICQRGTSLTIQCQVDSQVTMMFWYRQQPGQSLTLIATANQGSEATYESGFVIDKFPISRPNLTFSTLTVSNMSPEDSSIYLCSVENSILAHQETQYFGPGTRLLVL.

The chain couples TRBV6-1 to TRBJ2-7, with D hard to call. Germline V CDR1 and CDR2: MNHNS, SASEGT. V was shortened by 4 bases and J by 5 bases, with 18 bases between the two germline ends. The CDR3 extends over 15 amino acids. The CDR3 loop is CASSVTRTPTHEQYF. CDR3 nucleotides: TGTGCCAGCAGTGTTACACGAACCCCAACCCACGAGCAGTACTTC.

As DNA, the CDR3 is TGCGCCAGCAGCTTGTGGCAGGGGGTTACCTACGAGCAGTACTTC. As protein: CASSLWQGVTYEQYF. V usage is TRBV5-1 and J usage is TRBJ2-7, with 7 bases lining up with TRBD1. V gave up 1 base and J gave up 2 bases; unmatched junction bases: 6. There are 15 residues in the CDR3. CDR1 SGHRS and CDR2 YFSETQ come from the germline V gene.

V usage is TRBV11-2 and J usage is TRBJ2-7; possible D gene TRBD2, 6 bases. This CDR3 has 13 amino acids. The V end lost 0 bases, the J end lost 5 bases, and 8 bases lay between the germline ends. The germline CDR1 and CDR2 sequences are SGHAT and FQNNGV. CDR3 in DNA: TGTGCCAGCAGCTTAGACGGGGGTAACGAGCAGTACTTC. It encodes CASSLDGGNEQYF.

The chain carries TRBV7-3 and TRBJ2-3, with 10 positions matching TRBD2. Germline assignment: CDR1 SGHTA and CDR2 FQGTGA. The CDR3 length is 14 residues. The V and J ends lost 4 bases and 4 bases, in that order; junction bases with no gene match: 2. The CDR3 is CASSSSGGADTQYF. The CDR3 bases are TGTGCCAGCAGCTCTAGCGGGGGTGCAGATACGCAGTATTTT.

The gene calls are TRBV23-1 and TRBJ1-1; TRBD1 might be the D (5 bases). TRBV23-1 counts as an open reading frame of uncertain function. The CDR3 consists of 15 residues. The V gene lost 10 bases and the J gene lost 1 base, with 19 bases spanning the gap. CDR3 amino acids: CATGLTRGTNTEAFF. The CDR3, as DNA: TGCGCCACCGGATTGACACGGGGGACGAACACTGAAGCTTTCTTT.